This T cell receptor (beta chain) was found in a study of early T cells in non-severe SARS-CoV-2 infection. This clonotype has more than one count but fewer than ten. Its antigen is undetermined. Individual cDNA molecules received unique molecular identifiers. TCRdb itself ran the 5' RACE reads through MiXCR, one entry per CDR3 protein. Of under 45,000 distinct CDR3 sequences in the sample, 11% were seen once. Study-wide findings and caveats: Private and CD4 specificities were missed by VDJdb matching, which favored anti-spike CD8 responses.

Germline V lookup: CDR1 DFQATT, CDR2 SNEGSKA (reference sequence). With V trimmed by 1 base and J by 1 base, 3 bases remained unmatched. The CDR3 consists of 14 residues. The sequence derives from an adult who was a healthcare worker with PCR-confirmed SARS-CoV-2 infection or an uninfected control (not recorded which). Sequencing used whole blood. V and J are TRBV20-1 and TRBJ1-1; 7 nucleotides line up with TRBD1. The CDR3 here is CSARAGQSNTEAFF. In nucleotides, the CDR3 is TGCAGTGCTAGAGCGGGACAGTCGAACACTGAAGCTTTCTTT.